This passage covers 17 T cell receptor beta chains from one sample sequenced in a study of blood T cell repertoires in COVID-19. The assay was immunoSEQ multiplex PCR, and TCRdb's table has in-frame clones only and misses some. In the table there are some 340,000 clones, about 85% of which are singletons. Sequencing was done on a sample of peripheral blood. These receptors came from a woman aged 18-29 years with acute or convalescent COVID-19.

The chain combines TRBV9 with TRBJ2-2; 9 positions match TRBD1. Per the germline V gene, CDR1 is SGDLS and CDR2 is YYNGEE. There are 16 residues in the CDR3. Losses at the gene ends were 4 bases for V and 0 bases for J; bases not matched to a gene: 4. CDR3 residues: CASSPGQGANTGELFF. The DNA of the CDR3 is TGTGCCAGCAGCCCGGGACAGGGAGCGAACACCGGGGAGCTGTTTTTT.

The CDR3 loop is CASSSTSGKAYEQYF. CDR3 DNA sequence: TGTGCCAGCAGTTCGACTAGCGGGAAGGCCTACGAGCAGTACTTC. The chain recombines TRBV27 with TRBJ2-7; 11 bases match TRBD2. J lost 2 bases, V lost 4 bases, and 4 bases had no gene match. The CDR3 consists of 15 residues. CDR1 and CDR2 (germline): MNHEY, SMNVEV (reference sequence).

The chain recombines TRBV2 with TRBJ2-2; D is possibly TRBD1 (7 bases). CDR3 size: 15 residues. Trimming took off 6 bases at V and 7 bases at J, with 18 bases between the two ends. Per germline, CDR1 SNHLY and CDR2 FYNNEI. The CDR3 protein is CASSQPRGRIGELFF. The CDR3 DNA is TGTGCCAGCAGCCAACCCAGGGGGAGGATCGGGGAGCTGTTTTTT.

V usage is TRBV7-2 and J usage is TRBJ2-6; D is undetermined. The ends were cut back, 4 bases at V and 1 base at J, with 8 bases in the middle. Germline V gene data show CDR1 as SGHTA and CDR2 as FQGNSA. The CDR3 has 15 residues. The DNA of the CDR3 is TGTGCCAGCAGCTACTTCGGGTCTGGGGCCAACGTCCTGACTTTC. Its protein is CASSYFGSGANVLTF.

The J gene is TRBJ2-1, the V gene TRBV27, with D possibly TRBD1 on 6 matching bases. Trimming took 7 bases from V and 6 from J, leaving 16 bases between them. Germline CDR1 MNHEY, CDR2 SMNVEV (reference sequence). The CDR3 extends over 14 amino acids. The CDR3 is CASTPRDNRNEQFF. CDR3 coding DNA: TGTGCCAGCACCCCCCGGGACAATCGCAATGAGCAGTTCTTC.

V usage is TRBV5-6 and J usage is TRBJ2-7, with D perhaps matching TRBD1 (6 bases). The V end was cut by 4 bases, the J end by 0 bases, with 14 bases between. This CDR3 comprises 15 residues. In germline, CDR1 is SGHDT, CDR2 YYEEEE. CDR3 loop: CASSPSSTGSYEQYF. DNA for the CDR3: TGTGCCAGCAGCCCCTCCTCGACAGGCTCCTACGAGCAGTACTTC. The full variable domain, with the rest looked up from reference TRBV5-6 and TRBJ2-7, is DAGVTQSPTHLIKTRGQQVTLRCSPKSGHDTVSWYQQALGQGPQFIFQYYEEEERQRGNFPDRFSGHQFPNYSSELNVNALLLGDSALYLCASSPSSTGSYEQYFGPGTRLTVT.

The chain joins TRBV29-1 to TRBJ2-1; 11 nucleotides line up with TRBD2. J gave up 6 bases and V 3 bases, and 4 bases lay outside the gene matches. There are 14 residues in the CDR3. Germline V gives CDR1 SQVTM, CDR2 ANQGSEA. The CDR3 protein is CSVDVLAGGNEQFF. The DNA of the CDR3 is TGCAGCGTTGATGTTCTAGCGGGGGGCAATGAGCAGTTCTTC.

This chain links TRBV27 with TRBJ2-5, with 9 positions matching TRBD1. The CDR3 consists of 13 residues. The junction had 2 bases not matched to a gene; V was cut back by 4 bases and J by 5 bases. Germline V gene lookup returns CDR1 MNHEY and CDR2 SMNVEV (reference sequence). CDR3 sequence reads: CASSYRGLETQYF. The CDR3 nucleotides are TGTGCCAGCAGTTACAGGGGGCTGGAGACCCAGTACTTC.

V and J are TRBV27 and TRBJ2-7; weak D call: TRBD1 (6 bases). With 5 bases removed from V and 0 bases from J, the gap between germline ends came to 11 bases. The germline gives CDR1 MNHEY, CDR2 SMNVEV (reference sequence). The CDR3 covers 14 residues. The CDR3 region has the DNA TGTGCCAGCAGTCCCGTGGACAGCTCCTACGAGCAGTACTTC. Protein sequence: CASSPVDSSYEQYF.

J is TRBJ1-4 and V is TRBV30; tentatively, D is TRBD1 (6 bases). The CDR3 is made up of 13 amino acids. Germline lookup yields CDR1 GTSNPN and CDR2 SVGIG (reference sequence). Trimming took 5 bases from V and 4 from J, leaving 11 bases between them. The CDR3 spells CAWGSDSNEKLFF. CDR3 DNA sequence: TGTGCCTGGGGCTCGGACAGTAATGAAAAACTGTTTTTT. The entire variable domain, with the rest obtained from reference TRBV30 and TRBJ1-4, is as follows: SQTIHQWPATLVQPVGSPLSLECTVEGTSNPNLYWYRQAAGRGLQLLFYSVGIGQISSEVPQNLSASRPQDRQFILSSKKLLLSDSGFYLCAWGSDSNEKLFFGSGTQLSVL.

The V gene is TRBV2, the J gene TRBJ2-1, with 9 bases fitting TRBD1. The trim removed 3 bases at V and 4 bases at J, leaving 10 bases unmatched. Germline V CDR1 and CDR2: SNHLY, FYNNEI. This CDR3 spans 17 amino acids. The CDR3 DNA reads TGTGCCAGCAGTGATCCAGGACAGGGGCCTTTATACAATGAGCAGTTCTTC. It specifies CASSDPGQGPLYNEQFF.

The chain has TRBV24-1 and TRBJ2-2, with 11 bases matching TRBD2. In germline, CDR1 is KGHDR, CDR2 SFDVKD. This CDR3 spans 18 amino acids. The V and J ends lost 4 bases and 2 bases, in that order; junction bases with no gene match: 8. The CDR3 spells CATSDPTTSGVNTGELFF. The CDR3 nucleotides read TGTGCCACCAGTGACCCCACGACTAGCGGGGTCAACACCGGGGAGCTGTTTTTT.

The chain joins TRBV5-1 to TRBJ2-7, with D perhaps TRBD1 (6 bases). The CDR3 is 11 amino acids. The V gene lost 2 bases and the J gene lost 10 bases, with 10 bases spanning the gap. Germline CDR1 and CDR2: SGHRS and YFSETQ. CDR3 nucleotides: TGCGCCAGCAGCTTACGGGACACACAGTACTTC. Residues: CASSLRDTQYF.

This chain joins TRBV10-2 and TRBJ2-1; 9 bases align to TRBD1. V lost 6 bases, J lost 7 bases, and 4 bases stayed unmatched. The CDR3 is made up of 13 amino acids. Germline CDR1 and CDR2: WSHSY and SAAADI. CDR3 sequence (DNA): TGCGCCAGCAGGGGACAGGGCCGGAATGAGCAGTTCTTC. Protein sequence: CASRGQGRNEQFF.

The chain recombines TRBV29-1 with TRBJ2-2, with TRBD1 as a possible D gene (6 bases). Germline V lookup: CDR1 SQVTM, CDR2 ANQGSEA. The germline V and J ends were trimmed by 5 bases and 4 bases, with 11 bases remaining between them. The CDR3 covers 13 residues. For the CDR3, the DNA is TGCAGCGTTTCCCAGGGGAGCACCGGGGAGCTGTTTTTT. As protein: CSVSQGSTGELFF.

The rearrangement uses TRBV19 and TRBJ2-4, with TRBD2 as a possible D gene (7 bases). The CDR3 is 16 amino acids. V was clipped by 3 bases and J by 5 bases, with 17 bases between them. Germline CDR1 reads LNHDA; CDR2 reads SQIVND (reference sequence). In DNA form, the CDR3 reads TGTGCCAGTAGTATGAGGCGGGGGCGCGGCGAAAACATTCAGTACTTC. This translates into CASSMRRGRGENIQYF.

This chain joins TRBV12-3 or TRBV12-4 and TRBJ2-4, with D possibly TRBD2 on 5 matching bases. The CDR3 loop spans 13 amino acids. The V end lost 6 bases, the J end lost 3 bases, and 9 bases lay between the germline ends. The CDR3 sequence is CASSFGVKNIQYF. CDR3 in DNA: TGTGCCAGCAGCTTCGGGGTCAAAAACATTCAGTACTTC.